These 30 T cell receptor beta chains originate from one sample sequenced in a study of shared clonotypes between healthy human individuals. Data came from immunoSEQ multiplex PCR; TCRdb stores just in-frame clones and leaves some out. This sample carries roughly 2,000,000 clones, roughly 95% of them seen once, and the ten largest clones take roughly 1.7%. CD45RO-negative, CCR7-selected cells formed the naive CD8 fraction, which excluded terminally differentiated effector memory CD45RA+ cells. Sequencing was done on a sample of naive CD8+ T cells from PBMCs. The receptor set was obtained from a man aged 18 to 29 in good health. Some clones in this sample may be carry-over from other donors' samples.

The chain combines TRBV5-8 with TRBJ2-7; 8 bases line up with TRBD1. CDR1 is SGHTS, CDR2 YDEGEE, per germline. V lost 0 bases and J lost 3; bases outside the gene matches: 2. This CDR3 is built from 14 residues. In DNA form, the CDR3 reads TGTGCCAGCAGCTTGGTAACAGGGGGCTACGAGCAGTACTTC. Residues: CASSLVTGGYEQYF.

This clone appeared a single time. The chain employs TRBV28 and TRBJ2-7; no firm D call. V lost 7 bases and J 7 bases, leaving 14 bases between the germline ends. CDR1 MDHEN and CDR2 SYDVKM come from the germline V gene. This CDR3 has 12 residues. The CDR3 here is CASTRSWAEQYF. DNA of the CDR3: TGTGCCAGCACCCGATCGTGGGCGGAGCAGTACTTC.

The CDR3 region has the DNA TGTGCCAGCAGCCCGGGACTCCAAGAGACCCAGTACTTC. The encoded protein is CASSPGLQETQYF. The rearrangement links TRBV7-2 to TRBJ2-5; D is possibly TRBD2 (6 bases). CDR3 length: 13 residues. The ends were cut back, 5 bases at V and 1 base at J, with 8 bases in the middle. Germline-derived CDR1 and CDR2 are SGHTA and FQGNSA. The full variable domain, rest sourced from reference TRBV7-2 and TRBJ2-5, is GAGVSQSPSNKVTEKGKDVELRCDPISGHTALYWYRQSLGQGLEFLIYFQGNSAPDKSGLPSDRFSAERTGGSVSTLTIQRTQQEDSAVYLCASSPGLQETQYFGPGTRLLVL.

A word on this clone: Other DNA sequences in this specimen translate into the identical CDR3. This chain connects TRBV28 to TRBJ1-1; no clear D gene. Trimming cost V 3 bases and J 5 bases, with 4 bases left between them. The CDR3 loop spans 11 amino acids. Germline V CDR1 and CDR2: MDHEN, SYDVKM. The CDR3 bases are TGTGCCAGCAGTTTCCCTACTGAAGCTTTCTTT. It encodes CASSFPTEAFF.

The CDR3 here is CASTNLAGGYNEQFF. CDR3 bases: TGTGCCAGCACCAACTTAGCGGGAGGCTACAATGAGCAGTTCTTC. The rearrangement uses TRBV7-9 and TRBJ2-1, with 10 bases identical to TRBD2. The CDR3 is 15 amino acids. The germline V gene encodes CDR1 SEHNR and CDR2 FQNEAQ (reference sequence). Unmatched junction bases numbered 6, after V lost 7 bases and J lost 3 bases.

This chain connects TRBV28 to TRBJ2-3, with 9 bases identical to TRBD2. Germline trimming cut 6 bases from V and 3 bases from J; bases unmatched to any gene: 13. The CDR3 is 17 residues long. Looked up from germline, CDR1 is MDHEN and CDR2 is SYDVKM. The CDR3 coding sequence is TGTGCCAGCAGACCGTTGGGTCTCGCGGGAGGGACAGATACGCAGTATTTT. It encodes CASRPLGLAGGTDTQYF.

The chain employs TRBV27 and TRBJ1-1; tentative D call: TRBD1 (6 bases). CDR3 length: 14 residues. Germline loops: CDR1 MNHEY, CDR2 SMNVEV (reference sequence). V gave up 5 bases and J gave up 6 bases, with 16 bases separating them. The CDR3 loop is CASSISRGGAEAFF. In DNA form, the CDR3 reads TGTGCCAGCAGTATCTCCAGGGGTGGTGCTGAAGCTTTCTTT.

The chain carries TRBV6-5 and TRBJ1-4; D unresolved. The CDR3 is 16 amino acids. Germline V lookup: CDR1 MNHEY, CDR2 SVGAGI. Between the trimmed V and J ends, which lost 0 bases and 0 bases, there was a span of 8 bases. The CDR3 reads CASSYSTFATNEKLFF. As DNA, the CDR3 is TGTGCCAGCAGTTACTCGACGTTTGCAACTAATGAAAAACTGTTTTTT.

This clone was recorded once. Other DNA sequences in the sample encode the same CDR3. The CDR3 DNA follows: TGTGCCAGCAGCTTCGACTACAATGAGCAGTTCTTC. Protein: CASSFDYNEQFF. The rearrangement links TRBV7-9 to TRBJ2-1; D remains unclear. CDR1 and CDR2 from the germline V gene are SEHNR and FQNEAQ (reference sequence). The CDR3 extends over 12 amino acids. Trimming stripped 3 bases from V and 3 bases from J, with 3 bases between.

J is TRBJ2-5 and V is TRBV4-3; D may be TRBD2 (6 bases). Germline lookup yields CDR1 LGHNA and CDR2 YSLEER. CDR3 length equals 16 residues. V was trimmed by 4 bases and J by 3 bases, leaving 18 bases between them. The DNA for the CDR3 is TGCGCCAGCAGCCGAATACTAGCTCCCCACAAAGAGACCCAGTACTTC. Translating gives CASSRILAPHKETQYF.

The chain joins TRBV4-1 to TRBJ2-1, with D uncertain. The CDR3 covers 15 residues. Germline loops: CDR1 MGHRA, CDR2 YSYEKL. V lost 5 bases and J lost 3, with 14 bases in between. In DNA form, the CDR3 reads TGCGCCAGCAGCGGGATCATTCCAAACTACAATGAGCAGTTCTTC. Residues: CASSGIIPNYNEQFF.

The chain carries TRBV15 and TRBJ1-1; D gene unclear. Germline-derived CDR1 and CDR2 are LNHNV and YYDKDF (reference sequence). The ends were cut back, 2 bases at V and 10 bases at J, with 20 bases in the middle. The CDR3 totals 15 residues. CDR3 amino acids: CATSRPHSAPLRAFF. The DNA of the CDR3 is TGTGCCACCAGCAGACCCCATTCGGCCCCACTACGAGCTTTCTTT.

The chain has TRBV27 and TRBJ1-1, with TRBD1 as a possible D gene (5 bases). In germline, CDR1 is MNHEY, CDR2 SMNVEV (reference sequence). The CDR3 has 15 residues. V shed 5 bases and J shed 0 bases, with 13 bases lying between them. The CDR3 DNA sequence: TGTGCCAGCAGTCCCTGGGACGGATTGAACACTGAAGCTTTCTTT. Translation gives CASSPWDGLNTEAFF.

Turning to this clone: This sample also contains other DNA sequences that code for the same CDR3. The DNA of the CDR3 is TGTGCCAGTAGTATAGACAGGGTGAACACTGAAGCTTTCTTT. This gives the protein CASSIDRVNTEAFF. The chain joins TRBV19 to TRBJ1-1; D may be TRBD1 (5 bases). This CDR3 region has 14 residues. Germline CDR1 and CDR2: LNHDA and SQIVND (reference sequence). V was shortened by 0 bases and J by 0 bases, with 5 bases between the two germline ends.

The rearrangement links TRBV9 to TRBJ1-1; perhaps TRBD1 as D (6 bases). Trimming took off 0 bases at V and 5 bases at J, with 14 bases between the two ends. This CDR3 spans 15 amino acids. Looked up from germline, CDR1 is SGDLS and CDR2 is YYNGEE. Written as DNA, the CDR3 is TGTGCCAGCAGCGTAGCAGGGGTGGGTTGGACTGAAGCTTTCTTT. It yields the protein CASSVAGVGWTEAFF. Using reference TRBV9 and TRBJ1-1 for the parts outside the CDR3, the full variable domain is DSGVTQTPKHLITATGQRVTLRCSPRSGDLSVYWYQQSLDQGLQFLIQYYNGEERAKGNILERFSAQQFPDLHSELNLSSLELGDSALYFCASSVAGVGWTEAFFGQGTRLTVV.

The chain uses TRBV28 and TRBJ2-7; D not certain. Germline CDR1 reads MDHEN; CDR2 reads SYDVKM. Trimming removed 1 base from V and 1 base from J, with 17 bases in between. The CDR3 has 17 amino acids. The CDR3 DNA follows: TGTGCCAGCAGTTTATCCGACGAGTTAACACCTTCCTACGAGCAGTACTTC. Protein product: CASSLSDELTPSYEQYF.

The chain combines TRBV28 with TRBJ2-5, with 9 bases that match TRBD2. The CDR3 runs to 16 residues. Germline CDR1 is MDHEN and CDR2 is SYDVKM. V lost 5 bases and J lost 4; bases outside the gene matches: 11. CDR3 protein: CASSGSREGLGETQYF. In nucleotides, the CDR3 is TGTGCCAGCAGTGGTTCGCGGGAGGGCCTGGGAGAGACCCAGTACTTC.

The chain is built from TRBV19 and TRBJ1-1; no clear D gene. This CDR3 is built from 14 residues. Looked up from germline, CDR1 is LNHDA and CDR2 is SQIVND (reference sequence). V lost 2 bases and J lost 1, with 8 bases in between. The CDR3 sequence is CASSILTANTEAFF. DNA for the CDR3: TGTGCCAGTAGTATATTAACGGCGAACACTGAAGCTTTCTTT. Drawing the rest from reference TRBV19 and TRBJ1-1, the complete variable domain is DGGITQSPKYLFRKEGQNVTLSCEQNLNHDAMYWYRQDPGQGLRLIYYSQIVNDFQKGDIAEGYSVSREKKESFPLTVTSAQKNPTAFYLCASSILTANTEAFFGQGTRLTVV.

The chain employs TRBV10-1 and TRBJ2-3; 11 nucleotides align to TRBD2. This CDR3 comprises 16 residues. V trimming: 0 bases; J trimming: 2 bases; junction bases outside the gene matches: 1. CDR1 WNHNN and CDR2 SYGVQD come from the germline V gene (reference sequence). The DNA for the CDR3 is TGCGCCAGCAGTGAGTCGGGACTAGCGGACACAGATACGCAGTATTTT. It yields the protein CASSESGLADTDTQYF.

The chain is built from TRBV5-1 and TRBJ2-3; TRBD2 matches 13 bases. CDR3 length: 16 amino acids. With V trimmed by 5 bases and J by 4 bases, 7 bases remained unmatched. CDR1 is SGHRS and CDR2 is YFSETQ in the germline V gene. The CDR3 nucleotides are TGCGCCAGCAGGAAGGGACTAGCGGGAATCGCAGATACGCAGTATTTT. Translated: CASRKGLAGIADTQYF.

This chain connects TRBV4-2 to TRBJ1-1; possibly TRBD1 for D (6 bases). Germline-derived CDR1 and CDR2 are LGHNA and YNFKEQ. The germline V and J ends were trimmed by 2 bases and 1 base, with 11 bases remaining between them. The CDR3 is 15 residues long. The CDR3 DNA sequence: TGTGCCAGCAGCCAACAAACAGGGCAGAACACTGAAGCTTTCTTT. This translates into CASSQQTGQNTEAFF.

This chain uses TRBV28 with TRBJ1-2; possibly TRBD1 for D (5 bases). Germline values: CDR1 MDHEN, CDR2 SYDVKM. V shed 1 base and J shed 2 bases, with 8 bases lying between them. This CDR3 region has 14 residues. CDR3 nucleotides: TGTGCCAGCAGTTTATTCGGGGCAAACTATGGCTACACCTTC. It is translated as CASSLFGANYGYTF.

The rearrangement links TRBV4-3 to TRBJ2-1; D ambiguous. Germline loops: CDR1 LGHNA, CDR2 YSLEER. V gave up 0 bases and J gave up 10 bases, with 16 bases separating them. The CDR3 is 15 residues long. CDR3 region: CASSQEPRAPWEQFF. The DNA of the CDR3 is TGCGCCAGCAGCCAAGAGCCCCGGGCCCCTTGGGAGCAGTTCTTC.

The gene calls are TRBV27 and TRBJ2-1; 8 bases map to TRBD2. Germline-derived CDR1 and CDR2 are MNHEY and SMNVEV (reference sequence). V dropped 5 bases and J dropped 7; count of bases not matched to a gene: 7. The CDR3 contains 14 residues. CDR3 in DNA: TGTGCCAGCAGTGAGAGCGGGAGCATGAATGAGCAGTTCTTC. Amino acids: CASSESGSMNEQFF.

This clone was detected once. Other nucleotide sequences from this sample produce the same CDR3. The chain couples TRBV9 to TRBJ2-7, with a weak D call TRBD1 (6 bases). With 1 base removed from V and 6 bases from J, the gap between germline ends came to 11 bases. This CDR3 spans 13 amino acids. Germline assignment: CDR1 SGDLS and CDR2 YYNGEE. The CDR3, as DNA: TGTGCCAGCAGCGTATTACAGGGAAGCGAGCAGTACTTC. It is translated as CASSVLQGSEQYF.

Here the CDR3 DNA reads TGTGCCAGCTCACCAGGGAATGAGCAGTTCTTC. The encoded protein is CASSPGNEQFF. V usage is TRBV18 and J usage is TRBJ2-1; D is unresolved. Germline V gives CDR1 KGHSH, CDR2 LQKENI. This CDR3 comprises 11 residues. V was pared by 2 bases and J by 7 bases, with 3 bases between.

This sequence joins TRBV6-6 and TRBJ1-5, with 9 bases aligning to TRBD1. This CDR3 is 15 amino acids long. Trimming at V came to 6 bases and at J to 4 bases, leaving 7 bases not matched to a gene. Germline V gene sequence: CDR1 MNHNY, CDR2 SVGAGI (reference sequence). The CDR3 loop is CASSPDRGRNQPQHF. The CDR3 region has the DNA TGTGCCAGCAGCCCAGACAGGGGGAGGAATCAGCCCCAGCATTTT.

The chain recombines TRBV7-9 with TRBJ2-7, with 10 bases that match TRBD2. The CDR3 runs 15 residues. J gave up 5 bases and V 5 bases, and 9 bases lay outside the gene matches. Per the germline V gene, CDR1 is SEHNR and CDR2 is FQNEAQ (reference sequence). The CDR3 DNA reads as TGTGCCAGCAGCCCAGAAGCGGGAGGGCCAGACGAGCAGTACTTC. This encodes CASSPEAGGPDEQYF. The full variable domain, with the rest looked up from reference TRBV7-9 and TRBJ2-7, is DTGVSQNPRHKITKRGQNVTFRCDPISEHNRLYWYRQTLGQGPEFLTYFQNEAQLEKSRLLSDRFSAERPKGSFSTLEIQRTEQGDSAMYLCASSPEAGGPDEQYFGPGTRLTVT.

The chain has TRBV6-5 and TRBJ2-1; D gene uncertain. Germline values: CDR1 MNHEY, CDR2 SVGAGI. The CDR3 covers 14 residues. V shed 5 bases and J shed 4 bases, with 12 bases lying between them. CDR3 sequence reads: CASSPIYSYNEQFF. The CDR3 nucleotides read TGTGCCAGCAGTCCGATCTACTCGTACAATGAGCAGTTCTTC.

This chain joins TRBV5-6 and TRBJ2-7; D not certain. Trimming left V 0 bases short and J 0 bases short, with 7 bases between. The length of the CDR3 is 14 residues. Germline values: CDR1 SGHDT, CDR2 YYEEEE. The CDR3 is CASSLVYSSYEQYF. The DNA of the CDR3 is TGTGCCAGCAGCTTGGTGTACAGCTCCTACGAGCAGTACTTC.